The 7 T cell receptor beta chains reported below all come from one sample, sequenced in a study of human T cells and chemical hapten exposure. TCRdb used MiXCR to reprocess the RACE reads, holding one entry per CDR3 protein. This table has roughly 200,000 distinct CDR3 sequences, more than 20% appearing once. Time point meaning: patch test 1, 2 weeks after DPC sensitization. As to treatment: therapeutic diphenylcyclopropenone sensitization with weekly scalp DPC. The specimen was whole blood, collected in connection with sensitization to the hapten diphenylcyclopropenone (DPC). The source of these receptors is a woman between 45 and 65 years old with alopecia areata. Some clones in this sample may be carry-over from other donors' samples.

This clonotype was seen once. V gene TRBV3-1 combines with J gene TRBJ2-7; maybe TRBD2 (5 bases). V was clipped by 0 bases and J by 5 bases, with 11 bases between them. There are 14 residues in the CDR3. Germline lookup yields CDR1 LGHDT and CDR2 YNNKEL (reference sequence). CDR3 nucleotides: TGTGCCAGCAGCCAAGATACTAGAAGCCACGAGCAGTACTTC. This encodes CASSQDTRSHEQYF.

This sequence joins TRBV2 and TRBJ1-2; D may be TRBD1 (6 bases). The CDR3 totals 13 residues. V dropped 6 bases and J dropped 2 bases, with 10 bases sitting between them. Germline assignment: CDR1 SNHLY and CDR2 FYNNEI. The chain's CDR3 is CASRPGQNYGYTF. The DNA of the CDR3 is TGTGCCAGCAGGCCAGGACAGAACTATGGCTACACCTTC.

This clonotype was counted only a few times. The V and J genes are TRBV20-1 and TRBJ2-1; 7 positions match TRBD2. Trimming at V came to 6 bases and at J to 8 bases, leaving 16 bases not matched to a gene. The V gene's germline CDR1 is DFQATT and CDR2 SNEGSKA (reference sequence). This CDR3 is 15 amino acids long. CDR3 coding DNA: TGCAGTGCCGATGATTCTGGCGGGAGTTACGATGAGCAGTTCTTC. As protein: CSADDSGGSYDEQFF.

The CDR3 DNA follows: TGTGCCAGCAGCTCGCGCTCTGGGGCCAACGTCCTGACTTTC. Translating it yields CASSSRSGANVLTF. This chain uses TRBV7-9 with TRBJ2-6; no firm D call. V shed 4 bases and J shed 0 bases, with 4 bases lying between them. This CDR3 spans 14 amino acids. Germline loops: CDR1 SEHNR, CDR2 FQNEAQ (reference sequence).

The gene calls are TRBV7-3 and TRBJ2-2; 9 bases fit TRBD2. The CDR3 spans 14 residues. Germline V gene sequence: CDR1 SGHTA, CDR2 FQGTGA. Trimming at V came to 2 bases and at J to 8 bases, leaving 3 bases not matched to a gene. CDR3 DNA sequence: TGTGCCAGCAGCTTACGAGCGGGAGGTGGGGAGCTGTTTTTT. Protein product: CASSLRAGGGELFF. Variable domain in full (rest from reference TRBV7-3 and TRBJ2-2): GAGVSQTPSNKVTEKGKYVELRCDPISGHTALYWYRQSLGQGPEFLIYFQGTGAADDSGLPNDRFFAVRPEGSVSTLKIQRTERGDSAVYLCASSLRAGGGELFFGEGSRLTVL.

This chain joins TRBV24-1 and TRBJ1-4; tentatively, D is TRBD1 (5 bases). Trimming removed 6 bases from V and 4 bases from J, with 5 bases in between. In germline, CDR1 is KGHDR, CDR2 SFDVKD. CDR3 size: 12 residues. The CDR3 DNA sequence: TGTGCCACCAGTCAGGGTAATGAAAAACTGTTTTTT. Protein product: CATSQGNEKLFF.

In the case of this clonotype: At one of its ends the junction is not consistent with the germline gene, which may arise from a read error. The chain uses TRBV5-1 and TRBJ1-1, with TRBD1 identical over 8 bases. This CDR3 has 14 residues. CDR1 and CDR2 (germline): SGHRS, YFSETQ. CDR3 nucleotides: TGCGCCGGCAGCTTGGCACAGGGGGACACTGAAGCTTTCTTT. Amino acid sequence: CAGSLAQGDTEAFF.